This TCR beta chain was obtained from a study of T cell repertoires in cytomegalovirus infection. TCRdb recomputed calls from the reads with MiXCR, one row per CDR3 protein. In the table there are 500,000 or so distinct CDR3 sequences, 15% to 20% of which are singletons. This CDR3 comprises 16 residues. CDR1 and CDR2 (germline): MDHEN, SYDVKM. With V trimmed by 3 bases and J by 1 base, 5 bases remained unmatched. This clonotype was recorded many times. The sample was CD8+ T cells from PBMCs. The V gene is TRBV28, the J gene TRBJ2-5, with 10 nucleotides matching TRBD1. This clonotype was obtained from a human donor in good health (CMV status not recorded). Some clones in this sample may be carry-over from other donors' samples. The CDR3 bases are TGTGCCAGCAGTTTGAGGGACAGGGGTTTCCAAGAGACCCAGTACTTC. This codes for CASSLRDRGFQETQYF.